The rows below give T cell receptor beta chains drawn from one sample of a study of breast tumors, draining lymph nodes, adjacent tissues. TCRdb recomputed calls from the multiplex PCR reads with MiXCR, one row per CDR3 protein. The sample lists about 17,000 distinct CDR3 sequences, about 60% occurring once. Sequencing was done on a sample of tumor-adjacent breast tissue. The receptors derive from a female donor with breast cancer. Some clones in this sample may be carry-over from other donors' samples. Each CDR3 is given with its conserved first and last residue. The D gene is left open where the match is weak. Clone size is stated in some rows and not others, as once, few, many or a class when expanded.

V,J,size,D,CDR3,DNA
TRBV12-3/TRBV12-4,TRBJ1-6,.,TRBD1,CASSLGTANSPLHF,TGTGCCAGCAGCCTCGGGACAGCCAATTCACCCCTCCACTTT
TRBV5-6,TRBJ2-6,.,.,CASSFGPYSGANVLTF,TGTGCCAGCAGCTTCGGACCCTACTCTGGGGCCAACGTCCTGACTTTC
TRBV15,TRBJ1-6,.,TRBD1,CATSRDLGQVRSPLHF,TGTGCCACCAGCAGAGATTTGGGACAGGTACGATCACCCCTCCACTTT
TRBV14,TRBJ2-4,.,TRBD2,CASSPGLALGIQSF,TGTGCCAGCAGCCCTGGACTAGCCCTGGGCATTCAGTCCTTC
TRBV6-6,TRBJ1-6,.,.,CASSYLSVDNSPLHF,TGTGCCAGCAGTTACTTGAGCGTAGATAATTCACCCCTCCACTTT
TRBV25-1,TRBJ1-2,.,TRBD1,CASRTGGAYGYTF,TGTGCCAGCAGGACAGGGGGCGCATACGGCTACACCTTC
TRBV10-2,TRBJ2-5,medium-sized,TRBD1,CASRGQGRETQYF,TGCGCCAGCAGGGGACAGGGAAGAGAGACCCAGTACTTC
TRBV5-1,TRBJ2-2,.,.,CASSLIPTGELFF,TGCGCCAGCAGCTTGATACCCACCGGGGAGCTGTTTTTT
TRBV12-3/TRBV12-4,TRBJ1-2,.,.,CASSMRGSGYTF,TGTGCCAGCAGTATGAGGGGAAGTGGCTACACCTTC
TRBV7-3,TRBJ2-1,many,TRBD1,CASSPHAQGAEQFF,TGTGCCAGCAGCCCTCATGCACAGGGGGCTGAGCAGTTCTTC
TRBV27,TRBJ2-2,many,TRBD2,CASSFGGTYTGELFF,TGTGCCAGCAGTTTCGGGGGGACCTACACCGGGGAGCTGTTTTTT
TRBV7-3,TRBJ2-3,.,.,CASSSQGPLDTQYF,TGTGCCAGCAGCTCCCAGGGGCCCTTAGATACGCAGTATTTT
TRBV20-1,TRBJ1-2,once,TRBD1,CSAITGTGVGGYTF,TGCAGTGCCATAACCGGGACAGGGGTGGGGGGCTACACCTTC
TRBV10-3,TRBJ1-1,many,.,CAINSDNTEAFF,TGTGCCATCAACTCAGATAACACTGAAGCTTTCTTT
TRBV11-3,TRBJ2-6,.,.,CAGSEAGSGANVLTF,TGTGCCGGCAGTGAAGCAGGGTCCGGGGCCAACGTCCTGACTTTC
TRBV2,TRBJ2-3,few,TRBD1,CASSGGQPGQGADTQYF,TGTGCCAGCAGTGGTGGACAGCCGGGACAGGGGGCAGATACGCAGTATTTT
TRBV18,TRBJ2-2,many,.,CASSPPGTGPNTGELFF,TGTGCCAGCTCACCACCGGGTACGGGCCCAAACACCGGGGAGCTGTTTTTT
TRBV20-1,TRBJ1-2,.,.,CSAIDRSHNGYTF,TGCAGTGCTATCGACAGGAGTCACAACGGCTACACCTTC
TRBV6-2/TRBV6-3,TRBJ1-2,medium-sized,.,CASSPGWGSNYGYTF,TGTGCCAGCAGTCCCGGTTGGGGTTCTAACTATGGCTACACCTTC
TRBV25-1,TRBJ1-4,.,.,CASSEYEKLFF,TGTGCCAGCAGTGAATACGAAAAACTGTTTTTT
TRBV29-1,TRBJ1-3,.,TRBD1,CSVGQGSSGNTIYF,TGCAGCGTTGGACAGGGGAGCTCTGGAAACACCATATATTTT
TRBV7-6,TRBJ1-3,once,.,CASSLGAGRDSGNTIYF,TGTGCCAGCAGCTTAGGGGCGGGGAGAGACTCTGGAAACACCATATATTTT
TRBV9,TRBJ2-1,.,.,CASSSDRRGYNEQFF,TGTGCCAGCAGCTCCGACCGTCGGGGCTACAATGAGCAGTTCTTC
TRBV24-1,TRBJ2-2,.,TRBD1,CATSDLVPRDRARATGELFF,TGTGCCACCAGTGACCTGGTCCCTCGGGACAGGGCACGAGCCACCGGGGAGCTGTTTTTT
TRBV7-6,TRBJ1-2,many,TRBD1,CASSRDRAFRGYTF,TGTGCCAGCAGCCGGGACAGGGCCTTTCGAGGCTACACCTTC
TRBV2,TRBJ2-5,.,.,CASSVGERKTQYF,TGTGCCAGCAGTGTGGGGGAGAGGAAGACCCAGTACTTC
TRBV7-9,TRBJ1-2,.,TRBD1,CASSLSGGHAVGYTF,TGTGCCAGCAGCTTATCAGGGGGCCACGCCGTTGGCTACACCTTC